The sequence of this TCR beta chain was determined in a study of T cells in Graves' hyperthyroidism and ophthalmopathy. The germline V and J ends were trimmed by 2 bases and 9 bases, with 13 bases remaining between them. This CDR3 comprises 13 residues. CDR1 is SEHNR, CDR2 FQNEAQ, per germline (reference sequence). Study results and limitations: Ophthalmopathy, as predicted by the model, came a median about seven months after the prediction. A model of 13 V-J features distinguished ophthalmopathy from stable hyperthyroidism. Blood also carried most thyroid clonotypes expanded above 0.001.

This clonotype was observed a few times. As yet, its antigen is unknown. Patients were excluded because of uncontrolled infection, other autoimmune disease, pregnancy or lactation. Amplification targeted TCR beta CDR3 regions from RNA transcripts. A first-round RT-PCR of the TCR CDR3 used the HTBI primer set. TCRdb processed the multiplex PCR reads anew with MiXCR; each CDR3 protein has one entry. The sample contains 560,000 or so distinct CDR3 sequences, under 60% of which appear only once. The rearrangement links TRBV7-9 to TRBJ1-1; D unclear. This clonotype was sampled from a woman younger than 30 with Graves' hyperthyroidism. Sequences were obtained from peripheral blood or thyroid tissue (not recorded which). In DNA, the CDR3 is TGTGCCAGCAGCTTATTAAGCCTTTCTAAAGCTTTCTTT. This sequence encodes CASSLLSLSKAFF.